This T cell receptor beta chain comes out of a study of blood T cell repertoires in COVID-19. Study information: Samples representing acute and convalescent COVID-19 were sourced from the United States, Italy and Spain. Sources were T cells, B-cell-depleted T cells, or PBMCs; the material itself was cDNA or gDNA.

The CDR3 covers 13 residues. Trimming left V 6 bases short and J 2 bases short, with 8 bases between. Germline V gives CDR1 MNHNS, CDR2 SASEGT. Original processing methods: For nucleated cells, counts were estimated from reference gene primer amplification. Sequencing was performed with immunoSEQ multiplex PCR; in TCRdb, only in-frame clones are kept and a portion is missing. V and J calls and clone size are given by that table; D and trimming were obtained from the DNA. The sample holds 65,000 to 85,000 clones, 60% to 85% seen once. Sequenced sample: peripheral blood. J is TRBJ2-1 and V is TRBV6-1; a possible D gene is TRBD2 (6 bases). The receptor was derived from a human donor in a cohort sampled during active COVID-19. The CDR3: CASSGGAYNEQFF. The CDR3 bases are TGTGCCAGCAGCGGGGGAGCCTACAATGAGCAGTTCTTC.